A single sample is the source of the 21 T cell receptor beta chains below, sequenced in a study of T cell repertoires in cytomegalovirus infection. TCRdb re-called the reads through MiXCR, storing one row per CDR3 protein. The sample lists approximately 500,000 distinct CDR3 sequences; approximately 26% were seen once. The material sequenced was PBMCs. Receptors were obtained from a human donor in good health (CMV status not recorded). Some clones in this sample may be carry-over from other donors' samples.

This clonotype was observed a handful of times. The J gene is TRBJ2-2, the V gene TRBV3-1, with TRBD1 identical over 7 bases. Germline loops: CDR1 LGHDT, CDR2 YNNKEL (reference sequence). J was trimmed by 5 bases and V by 3 bases; bases with no gene match: 6. CDR3 length: 15 residues. The CDR3 DNA is TGTGCCAGCAGCCATTCGCAGGGGGTTACCGGGGAGCTGTTTTTT. Translation gives CASSHSQGVTGELFF.

This sequence joins TRBV15 and TRBJ1-3, with D possibly matching TRBD1 (5 bases). Trimming stripped 1 base from V and 4 bases from J, with 8 bases between. This CDR3 is built from 14 residues. Germline CDR1 and CDR2: LNHNV and YYDKDF (reference sequence). The DNA for the CDR3 is TGTGCCACCAGCAGAGGGGGGACCGGAAACACCATATATTTT. This sequence encodes CATSRGGTGNTIYF.

This clonotype was seen a handful of times. This chain joins TRBV7-2 and TRBJ2-2; 9 bases align to TRBD2. The ends lost 6 bases at V and 2 bases at J; junction bases unmatched: 16. The CDR3 contains 19 residues. Germline V gene data show CDR1 as SGHTA and CDR2 as FQGNSA. The CDR3 coding sequence is TGTGCCAGCAGGGAAAGGGGGGGGCTAGCGGGACCAAACACCGGGGAGCTGTTTTTT. Translated, it gives CASRERGGLAGPNTGELFF.

The V and J genes are TRBV11-1 and TRBJ1-2; the D gene is possibly TRBD1 (5 bases). Per germline, CDR1 SGHAT and CDR2 FQDESV (reference sequence). Trimming took 2 bases from V and 3 from J, leaving 16 bases between them. This CDR3 is 16 amino acids long. CDR3 coding DNA: TGTGCCAGCAGCTTATCGCCCGACAGAGCCTACTATGGCTACACCTTC. Translated: CASSLSPDRAYYGYTF.

The gene calls are TRBV20-1 and TRBJ2-1, with 16 positions matching TRBD2. The CDR3 runs to 14 residues. Germline lookup yields CDR1 DFQATT and CDR2 SNEGSKA (reference sequence). The trim removed 6 bases at V and 9 bases at J, leaving 5 bases unmatched. The CDR3 DNA is TGCAGTGCCCGAGGGACTAGCGGGAGGGTTGAGCAGTTCTTC. Translated: CSARGTSGRVEQFF.

The chain couples TRBV12-3 or TRBV12-4 to TRBJ1-1, with D possibly matching TRBD1 (5 bases). This CDR3 comprises 12 residues. V lost 7 bases and J 7 bases, leaving 13 bases between the germline ends. CDR3 bases: TGTGCCAGCACCGACAGCCCAAGTGAAGCTTTCTTT. Amino acid sequence: CASTDSPSEAFF.

The V gene is TRBV4-1, the J gene TRBJ2-4; D not certain. V was cut by 1 base and J by 0 bases, with 10 bases left in between. CDR3 length: 16 amino acids. Germline lookup yields CDR1 MGHRA and CDR2 YSYEKL. CDR3: CASSQVEFTAKNIQYF. The CDR3 nucleotides are TGCGCCAGCAGCCAAGTCGAATTTACAGCCAAAAACATTCAGTACTTC.

This clonotype was counted only a few times. This chain connects TRBV5-6 to TRBJ2-7; D call uncertain. Trimming took 4 bases from V and 6 from J, leaving 11 bases between them. The CDR3 runs 12 residues. Germline loops: CDR1 SGHDT, CDR2 YYEEEE. The CDR3 bases are TGTGCCAGCAGCCTGGGTAAATTCGAGCAGTACTTC. As protein: CASSLGKFEQYF. Looking up the rest from reference TRBV5-6 and TRBJ2-7 gives the full variable domain: DAGVTQSPTHLIKTRGQQVTLRCSPKSGHDTVSWYQQALGQGPQFIFQYYEEEERQRGNFPDRFSGHQFPNYSSELNVNALLLGDSALYLCASSLGKFEQYFGPGTRLTVT.

This clonotype came up a few times. The V call is TRBV20-1, the J call TRBJ2-3; D ambiguous. The V and J ends lost 5 bases and 2 bases respectively, with 14 bases between them. Germline V gene lookup returns CDR1 DFQATT and CDR2 SNEGSKA (reference sequence). This CDR3 spans 14 amino acids. The CDR3 is CSALPPLTTDTQYF. The CDR3 nucleotides are TGCAGTGCTTTGCCCCCGTTGACCACAGATACGCAGTATTTT.

The chain joins TRBV28 to TRBJ1-5; 10 positions agree with TRBD1. The ends lost 4 bases at V and 6 bases at J; junction bases unmatched: 3. Germline V gives CDR1 MDHEN, CDR2 SYDVKM. The CDR3 covers 14 residues. The DNA for the CDR3 is TGTGCCAGCAGTTCGGGACAGGGGTTTCAGCCCCAGCATTTT. This codes for CASSSGQGFQPQHF.

V usage is TRBV28 and J usage is TRBJ2-1; TRBD2 is a possible D gene (7 bases). CDR1 MDHEN and CDR2 SYDVKM come from the germline V gene. The CDR3 extends over 15 amino acids. The germline V and J ends were trimmed by 3 bases and 4 bases, with 13 bases remaining between them. CDR3 nucleotides: TGTGCCAGCAGTTTCGCGGGGGCCATATACAATGAGCAGTTCTTC. It translates to CASSFAGAIYNEQFF.

This clonotype occurred a few times. The rearrangement joins TRBV13 to TRBJ2-1; 7 bases are shared with TRBD2. The CDR3 has 14 amino acids. From germline, CDR1 is PRHDT and CDR2 FYEKMQ (reference sequence). Losses at the gene ends were 5 bases for V and 7 bases for J; bases not matched to a gene: 8. CDR3 protein: CASSRGTSANEQFF. CDR3 DNA sequence: TGTGCCAGCAGCCGTGGCACTAGCGCTAATGAGCAGTTCTTC. Supplemented by reference TRBV13 and TRBJ2-1, the full variable domain reads AAGVIQSPRHLIKEKRETATLKCYPIPRHDTVYWYQQGPGQDPQFLISFYEKMQSDKGSIPDRFSAQQFSDYHSELNMSSLELGDSALYFCASSRGTSANEQFFGPGTRLTVL.

This chain's CDR3 is CSATTSGDTQYF. The CDR3 DNA is TGCAGTGCTACTACTAGCGGAGATACGCAGTATTTT. The chain has TRBV20-1 and TRBJ2-3, with 8 bases matching TRBD2. The germline V gene encodes CDR1 DFQATT and CDR2 SNEGSKA (reference sequence). The CDR3 covers 12 residues. J lost 5 bases, V lost 4 bases, and 2 bases had no gene match.

This clonotype showed up many times. The V and J genes are TRBV7-2 and TRBJ2-7; 10 bases map to TRBD2. V gave up 0 bases and J gave up 2 bases; unmatched junction bases: 4. This CDR3 has 16 amino acids. CDR1 is SGHTA and CDR2 is FQGNSA in the germline V gene. The CDR3 region has the DNA TGTGCCAGCAGCTTAGCTACTAGCGGGAACGCCTACGAGCAGTACTTC. This gives the protein CASSLATSGNAYEQYF.

This clonotype was counted a few times. V gene TRBV6-1 combines with J gene TRBJ2-7; possibly TRBD2 for D (5 bases). The CDR3 is 14 amino acids. V dropped 4 bases and J dropped 5 bases, with 15 bases sitting between them. Germline CDR1 is MNHNS and CDR2 is SASEGT. Written as DNA, the CDR3 is TGTGCCAGCAGTGTGGCCCCTAGCAGCAACGAGCAGTACTTC. As protein: CASSVAPSSNEQYF.

This clonotype showed up just a few times. The V gene is TRBV7-8, the J gene TRBJ1-2; no reliable D call. The V gene lost 5 bases and the J gene lost 0 bases, with 13 bases spanning the gap. This CDR3 spans 15 amino acids. Germline CDR1 and CDR2: SGHVS and FQNEAQ. DNA for the CDR3: TGTGCCAGCAGCCCCCGGCAGGTTACTAACTATGGCTACACCTTC. This gives the protein CASSPRQVTNYGYTF. Based on the CDR3 plus reference TRBV7-8 and TRBJ1-2, the full variable domain is GAGVSQSPRYKVAKRGQDVALRCDPISGHVSLFWYQQALGQGPEFLTYFQNEAQLDKSGLPSDRFFAERPEGSVSTLKIQRTQQEDSAVYLCASSPRQVTNYGYTFGSGTRLTVV.

The chain is built from TRBV12-5 and TRBJ2-1, with 10 nucleotides matching TRBD2. Germline V CDR1 and CDR2: LGHNT, FRNRAP. V gave up 0 bases and J gave up 2 bases; unmatched junction bases: 4. CDR3 size: 17 residues. CDR3 bases: TGTGCTAGTGGTTTGGTTACCGGGACTAGCGCCTACAATGAGCAGTTCTTC. Its translation is CASGLVTGTSAYNEQFF.

This rearrangement joins TRBV4-3 to TRBJ2-2; TRBD1 agrees at 12 bases. Germline V CDR1 and CDR2: LGHNA, YSLEER. The CDR3 spans 17 residues. The V segment lost 3 bases and the J segment 0 bases; nucleotides outside the gene matches: 2. CDR3 DNA sequence: TGCGCCAGCAGCCACGGGACAGGGGGCCCGAACACCGGGGAGCTGTTTTTT. Translation gives CASSHGTGGPNTGELFF.

DNA for the CDR3: TGTGCCAGCAGCTCCTCCAGGTGGACTAATGAAAAACTGTTTTTT. This sequence encodes CASSSSRWTNEKLFF. The chain has TRBV7-2 and TRBJ1-4; no reliable D call. The CDR3 is made up of 15 amino acids. Germline V gene lookup returns CDR1 SGHTA and CDR2 FQGNSA. Trimming removed 4 bases from V and 2 bases from J, with 11 bases in between.

This clonotype was counted ten times or more. In nucleotides, the CDR3 is TGTGCCAGCGAGGGATTGGCGGAGACCCAGTACTTC. Residues: CASEGLAETQYF. This chain connects TRBV7-9 to TRBJ2-5; TRBD2 is a possible D gene (5 bases). CDR3 size: 12 residues. V was trimmed by 8 bases and J by 5 bases, leaving 12 bases between them. Germline loops: CDR1 SEHNR, CDR2 FQNEAQ (reference sequence). The full variable domain, completed using reference TRBV7-9 and TRBJ2-5, is DTGVSQNPRHKITKRGQNVTFRCDPISEHNRLYWYRQTLGQGPEFLTYFQNEAQLEKSRLLSDRFSAERPKGSFSTLEIQRTEQGDSAMYLCASEGLAETQYFGPGTRLLVL.

This clonotype was counted between two and nine times. This sequence joins TRBV5-3 and TRBJ2-5; D is perhaps TRBD1 or TRBD2 (5 bases each). TRBV5-3 is an ORF for which the function is uncertain. The V and J ends lost 8 bases and 4 bases respectively, with 18 bases between them. The CDR3 totals 14 residues. CDR3 sequence: CASSGRDLGETQYF. CDR3 DNA: TGTGCCAGCAGCGGCAGGGATTTGGGAGAGACCCAGTACTTC.